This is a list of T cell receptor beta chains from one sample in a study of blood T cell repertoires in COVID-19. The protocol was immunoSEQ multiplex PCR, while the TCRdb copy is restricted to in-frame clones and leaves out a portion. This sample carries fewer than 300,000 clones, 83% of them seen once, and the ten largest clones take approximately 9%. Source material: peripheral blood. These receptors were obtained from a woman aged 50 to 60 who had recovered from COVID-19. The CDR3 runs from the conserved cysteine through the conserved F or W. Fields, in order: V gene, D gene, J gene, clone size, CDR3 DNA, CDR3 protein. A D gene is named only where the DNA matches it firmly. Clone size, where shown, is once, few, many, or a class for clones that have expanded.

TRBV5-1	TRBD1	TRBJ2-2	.	TGCGCCAGCAGCCCGGGACAGGAGAACGGGGAGCTGTTTTTT	CASSPGQENGELFF
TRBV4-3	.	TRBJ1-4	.	TGCGCCAGCAGCCAAGCAGGAGGGGCAGGGAGGGTAAAAGGTGAAAAACTGTTTTTT	CASSQAGGAGRVKGEKLFF
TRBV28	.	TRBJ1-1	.	TGTGCCAGCAGGCCTACCGCGGGGGGTGGCACTGAAGCTTTCTTT	CASRPTAGGGTEAFF
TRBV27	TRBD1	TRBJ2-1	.	TGTGCCAGCAGGCTATCGGGACAGTCTCGCTCCTACAATGAGCAGTTCTTC	CASRLSGQSRSYNEQFF
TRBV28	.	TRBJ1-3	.	TGTGCCAGCAGTACCCCATCGTCCGGGGGAAACACCATATATTTT	CASSTPSSGGNTIYF
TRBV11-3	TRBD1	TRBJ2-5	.	TGTGCCAGCAGCCCTGGACAGGGGTGGACCCAGTACTTC	CASSPGQGWTQYF
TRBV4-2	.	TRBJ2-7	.	TGTGCCAGCAGCCAAGACTTCGGGGGTGGAAGTAGCTCCTACGAGCAGTACTTC	CASSQDFGGGSSSYEQYF
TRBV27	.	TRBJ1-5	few	TGTGCCAGCAGTCCCGGACGGTGGGGGGGATGGGGCAATCAGCCCCAGCATTTT	CASSPGRWGGWGNQPQHF
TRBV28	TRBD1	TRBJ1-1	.	TGTGCCAGCAGTTTAGCACAAAGACAGGGGGCTCAGAGTGGGTACACTGAAGCTTTCTTT	CASSLAQRQGAQSGYTEAFF
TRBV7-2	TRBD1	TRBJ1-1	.	TGTGCCAGCAGCCCCCGAGGGACAGCGGACACTGAAGCTTTCTTT	CASSPRGTADTEAFF
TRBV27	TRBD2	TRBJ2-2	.	TGTGCCAGCAGTTTTAAAACCGGACTAGCGGGGGATTACACCGGGGAGCTGTTTTTT	CASSFKTGLAGDYTGELFF